The 7 T cell receptor beta chains reported below all come from one sample, sequenced in a study of metastatic and nonmetastatic thyroid tumors. Ahead of thyroid surgery, no patient had received treatment of any kind. Using MiXCR, TCRdb re-called clones from the PCR reads. This sample has fewer than 16,000 clones, with under 25% found just once. The material sequenced was tumor tissue. The receptors come from a female donor with papillary thyroid cancer or a benign thyroid nodule (not recorded which). Some clones in this sample may be carry-over from other donors' samples.

In this sample, this clone turned up many times. The rearrangement uses TRBV30 and TRBJ1-6, with 8 bases that match TRBD1. J was trimmed by 6 bases and V by 1 base; bases with no gene match: 5. Looked up from germline, CDR1 is GTSNPN and CDR2 is SVGIG (reference sequence). The CDR3 covers 15 residues. The CDR3 nucleotides read TGTGCCTGGAGTGCCCGGACAGGGTTTAATTCACCCCTCCACTTT. Translated: CAWSARTGFNSPLHF.

At least ten counts were recorded for this clone. CDR3 coding DNA: TGTGCCAGCTCACTAGCTTCGTTGAGACTAGCCAACGAGCAGTACTTC. It encodes CASSLASLRLANEQYF. V is TRBV18 and J is TRBJ2-7; 7 bases line up with TRBD2. CDR1 and CDR2 from the germline V gene are KGHSH and LQKENI. V lost 4 bases, J lost 5 bases, and 14 bases stayed unmatched. The CDR3 totals 16 residues.

V usage is TRBV5-1 and J usage is TRBJ2-7; either TRBD1 or TRBD2 may supply D (5 bases each). Looked up from germline, CDR1 is SGHRS and CDR2 is YFSETQ. The CDR3 has 14 amino acids. V lost 1 base and J lost 3, with 11 bases in between. The CDR3 coding sequence is TGCGCCAGCAGCTTGAACGGGGCGAACTACGAGCAGTACTTC. Its protein product is CASSLNGANYEQYF.

The V and J genes are TRBV20-1 and TRBJ1-1; 7 nucleotides match TRBD1. The CDR3 has 13 residues. Per germline, CDR1 DFQATT and CDR2 SNEGSKA (reference sequence). J lost 6 bases, V lost 5 bases, and 9 bases had no gene match. CDR3 bases: TGCAGTGCTCTTGCGACAGGGAAGTCTGAAGCTTTCTTT. Translating it yields CSALATGKSEAFF.

V and J are TRBV6-2 or TRBV6-3 and TRBJ2-1; D unresolved. CDR1 MNHEY and CDR2 SVGEGT come from the germline V gene. Trimming took 6 bases from V and 4 from J, leaving 19 bases between them. This CDR3 comprises 16 residues. This CDR3 reads CASSLNENRIYNEQFF. DNA of the CDR3: TGTGCCAGCAGCCTCAATGAGAACCGAATATACAATGAGCAGTTCTTC.

This clone showed up many times. CDR3 region: CASSEEAGTTYEQYF. CDR3 bases: TGTGCCAGCAGTGAGGAAGCGGGAACAACCTACGAGCAGTACTTC. The rearrangement links TRBV6-4 to TRBJ2-7; 7 bases are a match to TRBD2. CDR3 length: 15 residues. The V segment lost 3 bases and the J segment 2 bases; nucleotides outside the gene matches: 7. Germline V gives CDR1 MRHNA, CDR2 SNTAGT.

The CDR3 DNA sequence: TGTGCCAGCAGCCGGACGGTGGCCTACGAGCAGTACTTC. This sequence encodes CASSRTVAYEQYF. The genes are TRBV6-1 and TRBJ2-7; D remains ambiguous. V lost 6 bases and J 2 bases, leaving 11 bases between the germline ends. The V gene's germline CDR1 is MNHNS and CDR2 SASEGT. This CDR3 is 13 amino acids long.